The rows below give T cell receptor beta chains drawn from one sample of a study of PD-1 blockade in classical Hodgkin lymphoma. Measured with immunoSEQ multiplex PCR; TCRdb has only the in-frame clones, and not every one. Seen here are 9,500 to 12,000 clones, about 80% observed once, and the top ten hold nearly 5.5%. Material: peripheral blood mononuclear cells (PBMCs), obtained before the second cycle of nivolumab. The source of these receptors is a human donor with classical Hodgkin lymphoma. CDR3s include the opening cysteine and the closing phenylalanine or tryptophan. D genes are given only for firm matches. Clone size is shown for a subset of rows, as once, few, many or a class of expanded clone.

TRBV5-4	TRBJ2-2	TRBD1	.	CASSEWDRETGELFF	TGTGCCAGCAGCGAATGGGACAGGGAAACCGGGGAGCTGTTTTTT
TRBV4-1	TRBJ2-1	.	.	CASSLEGGSYNEQFF	TGCGCCAGCAGCCTGGAGGGAGGTTCCTACAATGAGCAGTTCTTC
TRBV5-8	TRBJ1-2	.	.	CASSLGGSLTGYTF	TGTGCCAGCAGCCTGGGCGGGAGTCTAACAGGCTACACCTTC
TRBV18	TRBJ2-6	.	.	CASSPGANVLTF	TGTGCCAGCTCCCCTGGGGCCAACGTCCTGACTTTC
TRBV5-4	TRBJ2-3	TRBD2	.	CASSQSGGTDTQYF	TGTGCCAGCAGCCAGAGCGGGGGGACAGATACGCAGTATTTT
TRBV9	TRBJ1-5	.	.	CASSPDGNNQPQHF	TGTGCCAGCAGCCCGGACGGCAACAATCAGCCCCAGCATTTT
TRBV7-7	TRBJ2-1	TRBD2	.	CASSATSGGDEQFF	TGTGCCAGCAGCGCAACTAGCGGGGGGGATGAGCAGTTCTTC
TRBV28	TRBJ2-7	TRBD1	.	CASSPPTGGAYEQYF	TGTGCCAGCAGTCCCCCAACAGGGGGCGCTTACGAGCAGTACTTC
TRBV6-1	TRBJ1-1	.	few	CASSETAEAFF	TGTGCCAGCAGTGAAACTGCTGAAGCTTTCTTT
TRBV20-1	TRBJ2-7	.	.	CSPAGVYEQYF	TGCAGCCCGGCCGGGGTATACGAGCAGTACTTC
TRBV19	TRBJ2-7	.	few	CASSLAWGEQYF	TGTGCCAGTAGTTTGGCATGGGGCGAGCAGTACTTC
TRBV9	TRBJ2-2	.	.	CASSPQGFRVGELFF	TGTGCCAGCAGCCCCCAGGGTTTCCGTGTCGGGGAGCTGTTTTTT
TRBV7-3	TRBJ1-2	.	.	CASTRMGSGLYGYTF	TGTGCCAGCACCCGGATGGGTTCAGGTCTCTATGGCTACACCTTC
TRBV2	TRBJ2-3	.	few	CASRGTATDTQYF	TGTGCCAGCAGGGGGACTGCCACAGATACGCAGTATTTT
TRBV7-2	TRBJ2-5	.	.	CASTDNPRPQETQYF	TGTGCCAGCACCGACAACCCGCGACCACAAGAGACCCAGTACTTC
TRBV20-1	TRBJ1-2	.	.	CSARGYGYTF	TGCAGTGCTAGAGGGTACGGCTACACCTTC
TRBV28	TRBJ2-2	.	few	CASSWVPTTGELFF	TGTGCCAGCAGTTGGGTCCCAACGACCGGGGAGCTGTTTTTT
TRBV6-5	TRBJ2-7	TRBD2	.	CASSQSGLAVYEQYF	TGTGCCAGCAGTCAATCGGGACTAGCTGTCTACGAGCAGTACTTC
TRBV25-1	TRBJ1-4	.	.	CASSESSGGGEKLFF	TGTGCCAGCAGTGAATCATCGGGGGGCGGGGAAAAACTGTTTTTT
TRBV28	TRBJ2-7	.	.	CASSASDEQYF	TGTGCCAGCAGTGCGTCTGACGAGCAGTACTTC
TRBV5-1	TRBJ2-5	TRBD2	few	CASSWEGQFQETQYF	TGCGCCAGCAGCTGGGAGGGGCAATTCCAAGAGACCCAGTACTTC
TRBV4-2	TRBJ1-1	TRBD1	few	CASSQARTGGTEAFF	TGTGCCAGCAGCCAAGCTAGGACAGGGGGGACTGAAGCTTTCTTT
TRBV18	TRBJ2-4	.	.	CASSPQGPTDGAKNIQYF	TGTGCCAGCTCACCACAGGGGCCGACCGATGGAGCCAAAAACATTCAGTACTTC
TRBV27	TRBJ2-1	TRBD2	.	CASSTGLTSGKGNEQFF	TGTGCCAGCTCTACAGGACTGACTAGCGGGAAAGGGAATGAGCAGTTCTTC
TRBV28	TRBJ2-5	.	few	CASSAAEALQETQYF	TGTGCCAGCAGTGCCGCGGAGGCCTTGCAAGAGACCCAGTACTTC
TRBV18	TRBJ2-4	.	.	CASSPRQGLAKNIQYF	TGTGCCAGCTCACCACGACAAGGCCTAGCCAAAAACATTCAGTACTTC
TRBV13	TRBJ2-7	.	.	CASSANPGPANEQYF	TGTGCCAGCAGCGCTAATCCGGGCCCTGCCAACGAGCAGTACTTC
TRBV9	TRBJ2-1	TRBD2	.	CASSLFSGGADNEQFF	TGTGCCAGCAGCTTGTTTAGCGGGGGGGCCGACAATGAGCAGTTCTTC
TRBV5-1	TRBJ2-1	.	.	CASSPGTEYNEQFF	TGCGCCAGCAGTCCCGGGACCGAGTACAATGAGCAGTTCTTC
TRBV11-2	TRBJ1-1	.	.	CASSLRWGSAVSKNTEAFF	TGTGCCAGCAGCTTACGGTGGGGTTCGGCGGTGTCAAAGAACACTGAAGCTTTCTTT
TRBV18	TRBJ2-5	.	.	CASSQGETQYF	TGTGCCAGCTCACAGGGGGAGACCCAGTACTTC
TRBV6-6	TRBJ1-4	.	.	CASSYWADSNGEKLFF	TGTGCCAGCAGTTACTGGGCGGACAGCAATGGTGAAAAACTGTTTTTT
TRBV5-1	TRBJ1-5	.	few	CASSLVPGDSNQPQHF	TGCGCCAGCAGCTTGGTCCCAGGGGATAGCAATCAGCCCCAGCATTTT
TRBV7-9	TRBJ1-2	.	.	CASSPLSGYGYTF	TGTGCCAGCAGCCCTTTGTCCGGGTACGGCTACACCTTC
TRBV7-8	TRBJ2-1	.	few	CASSLELRNEQFF	TGTGCCAGCAGCTTAGAACTCAGGAATGAGCAGTTCTTC
TRBV19	TRBJ2-7	TRBD2	.	CASSSSGGHSYEQYF	TGTGCCAGTAGTTCTAGCGGGGGCCACTCCTACGAGCAGTACTTC
TRBV4-2	TRBJ2-1	TRBD2	once	CASSQDRSGGGPGDEQFF	TGTGCCAGCAGCCAAGATCGATCGGGGGGAGGCCCGGGGGATGAGCAGTTCTTC
TRBV10-1	TRBJ1-2	.	.	CASSMSRKTYGYTF	TGCGCCAGCAGTATGTCGCGAAAGACCTATGGCTACACCTTC
TRBV5-1	TRBJ1-1	.	.	CASSLSNTEAFF	TGCGCCAGCAGCTTGTCTAACACTGAAGCTTTCTTT
TRBV7-9	TRBJ2-7	.	few	CASSLKQFPYEQYF	TGTGCCAGCAGCTTGAAGCAGTTTCCCTACGAGCAGTACTTC
TRBV10-2	TRBJ1-1	TRBD1	.	CASSQDRVIMNTEAFF	TGCGCCAGCAGTCAGGACAGGGTGATTATGAACACTGAAGCTTTCTTT
TRBV27	TRBJ2-7	.	.	CASSPPGRPPDF	TGTGCCAGCAGTCCTCCGGGCCGTCCTCCAGACTTC
TRBV5-8	TRBJ2-5	.	.	CASSPLSWGIQETQYF	TGTGCCAGCAGCCCCCTGAGCTGGGGGATTCAAGAGACCCAGTACTTC
TRBV5-1	TRBJ2-1	TRBD2	.	CASSRGGLAGGGGNEQFF	TGCGCCAGCAGCCGAGGGGGACTAGCGGGAGGAGGCGGCAATGAGCAGTTCTTC
TRBV5-6	TRBJ1-6	.	.	CASSLNSNSPLHF	TGTGCCAGCAGCTTGAACAGTAATTCACCCCTCCACTTT
TRBV15	TRBJ2-1	.	.	CATSRGFEYNEQFF	TGTGCCACCAGCAGGGGTTTCGAGTACAATGAGCAGTTCTTC
TRBV29-1	TRBJ2-3	TRBD2	.	CSVVVGKLAGGSSTDTQYF	TGCAGCGTCGTAGTTGGTAAACTAGCGGGGGGGTCTAGCACAGATACGCAGTATTTT
TRBV28	TRBJ2-3	.	.	CASRAVFRGTQYF	TGTGCCAGCAGGGCCGTTTTCCGGGGGACGCAGTATTTT
TRBV27	TRBJ2-7	.	.	CASSLYQGSIYEQYF	TGTGCCAGCAGTTTGTACCAGGGATCCATCTACGAGCAGTACTTC
TRBV7-9	TRBJ2-7	.	.	CAGDRGYEQYF	TGTGCCGGCGACAGAGGCTACGAGCAGTACTTC
TRBV9	TRBJ2-3	.	.	CASSGPGRTDTQYF	TGTGCCAGCAGCGGTCCAGGGCGGACAGATACGCAGTATTTT
TRBV5-1	TRBJ2-3	.	.	CASSRGGSTDTQYF	TGCGCCAGCAGCCGAGGGGGGAGCACAGATACGCAGTATTTT
TRBV6-6	TRBJ2-1	.	.	CASSLYNEQFF	TGTGCCAGCAGTTTGTACAATGAGCAGTTCTTC
TRBV11-2	TRBJ2-6	.	.	CASRRRAGANVLTF	TGTGCCAGCAGGAGGAGGGCTGGGGCCAACGTCCTGACTTTC
TRBV9	TRBJ2-5	TRBD2	.	CASSEPGLDTGTQYF	TGTGCCAGCAGCGAACCGGGACTAGACACTGGGACCCAGTACTTC
TRBV7-9	TRBJ2-5	.	.	CASSLATEETQYF	TGTGCCAGCAGCTTAGCAACAGAAGAGACCCAGTACTTC
TRBV10-3	TRBJ1-1	.	.	CAIKDGGMNTEAFF	TGTGCCATCAAAGACGGGGGTATGAACACTGAAGCTTTCTTT
TRBV2	TRBJ1-1	.	few	CASRKGRMNTEAFF	TGTGCCAGCAGAAAGGGGAGAATGAACACTGAAGCTTTCTTT
TRBV4-1	TRBJ2-5	.	.	CASSQETLRETQYF	TGCGCCAGCAGCCAAGAAACCCTGCGGGAGACCCAGTACTTC